A single sample gave rise to the 29 T cell receptor beta chains below, sequenced in a study of shared clonotypes between healthy human individuals. Assay used: immunoSEQ multiplex PCR; TCRdb lists only in-frame clones, some missing. The sample has 450,000 to 500,000 clones; over 70% are singletons. Source material: PBMCs. The receptors were sampled from a woman aged 40 to 50 in good health. Some clones in this sample may be carry-over from other donors' samples.

This rearrangement joins TRBV29-1 to TRBJ2-1; D is unresolved. Trimming cost V 7 bases and J 1 base, with 11 bases left between them. The length of the CDR3 is 13 residues. Germline CDR1 and CDR2: SQVTM and ANQGSEA. DNA for the CDR3: TGCAGCGCGGCTATGCCATCCTACAATGAGCAGTTCTTC. Translating it yields CSAAMPSYNEQFF.

The chain combines TRBV5-1 with TRBJ2-1, with D perhaps TRBD1 (6 bases). CDR1 is SGHRS and CDR2 is YFSETQ in the germline V gene. The V gene lost 4 bases and the J gene lost 0 bases, with 17 bases spanning the gap. The CDR3 length is 17 residues. The CDR3 DNA reads TGCGCCAGCAGCCCCGACCCAAGCAGGGGCTCCTACAATGAGCAGTTCTTC. Protein: CASSPDPSRGSYNEQFF.

In regard to this clone: With only one base between it and a far larger clone, this is likely a read error. This sequence joins TRBV2 and TRBJ1-1; perhaps TRBD1 as D (6 bases). The germline gives CDR1 SNHLY, CDR2 FYNNEI. The CDR3 runs to 13 residues. This CDR3 reads CASSPGDGTEASF. The CDR3 nucleotides read TGTGCCAGCAGTCCAGGGGATGGCACTGAAGCTTCCTTT. Together with reference TRBV2 and TRBJ1-1, the CDR3 gives the full variable domain: EPEVTQTPSHQVTQMGQEVILRCVPISNHLYFYWYRQILGQKVEFLVSFYNNEISEKSEIFDDQFSVERPDGSNFTLKIRSTKLEDSAMYFCASSPGDGTEASFGQGTRLTVV.

The CDR3 reads CASSPPGRWEQYF. The CDR3 nucleotides are TGTGCCAGCAGTCCTCCAGGGAGATGGGAGCAGTACTTC. This chain connects TRBV27 to TRBJ2-7, with D perhaps TRBD1 or TRBD2 (5 bases each). Germline lookup yields CDR1 MNHEY and CDR2 SMNVEV (reference sequence). The CDR3 length is 13 residues. Trimming removed 5 bases from V and 7 bases from J, with 15 bases in between.

V usage is TRBV6-1 and J usage is TRBJ1-2; no definite D call. V gave up 5 bases and J gave up 3 bases, with 7 bases separating them. Germline values: CDR1 MNHNS, CDR2 SASEGT. The CDR3 spans 12 residues. The CDR3 is CASSSADYGYTF. The CDR3 nucleotides read TGTGCCAGCAGTTCCGCCGACTATGGCTACACCTTC.

About this clone itself: This sequence is one base from a far larger clone and is likely a read error. V usage is TRBV4-1 and J usage is TRBJ1-2; D not resolved. Germline CDR1 MGHRA, CDR2 YSYEKL. The CDR3 contains 13 residues. With 7 bases removed from V and 7 bases from J, the gap between germline ends came to 16 bases. The CDR3 reads CASTRMGSTGYTF. The CDR3 coding sequence is TGCGCCAGCACCCGTATGGGGAGTACTGGCTACACCTTC.

In the case of this clone: With a far larger clone one base away, a read error is the likely cause. Other DNA sequences from this sample encode an identical CDR3 as well. The genes are TRBV29-1 and TRBJ1-2, with D hard to call. Trimming took 6 bases from V and 4 from J, leaving 9 bases between them. CDR1 and CDR2 (germline): SQVTM, ANQGSEA. This CDR3 has 11 amino acids. DNA for the CDR3: TGCAGCGTCGTAGGACGCTATGGCTACACCTTC. Translated: CSVVGRYGYTF.

V usage is TRBV11-1 and J usage is TRBJ2-5; no reliable D call. Germline V gene data show CDR1 as SGHAT and CDR2 as FQDESV (reference sequence). CDR3 size: 12 residues. V lost 0 bases and J lost 5, with 4 bases in between. For the CDR3, the DNA is TGTGCCAGCAGCTTAGCGATCGAGACCCAGTACTTC. Amino acid sequence: CASSLAIETQYF.

CDR3 in DNA: TGTGCCACCGGACAGGGAAACACCGGGGAGCTGTTTTTT. It specifies CATGQGNTGELFF. The chain couples TRBV18 to TRBJ2-2, with TRBD1 identical over 8 bases. Germline values: CDR1 KGHSH, CDR2 LQKENI. This CDR3 has 13 amino acids. With 10 bases clipped from V and 2 bases from J, the junction kept 3 bases outside the gene matches.

This chain uses TRBV6-1 with TRBJ2-4; D possibly corresponds to TRBD1 (6 bases). Germline V gene sequence: CDR1 MNHNS, CDR2 SASEGT. The CDR3 covers 18 residues. V was clipped by 2 bases and J by 0 bases, with 17 bases between them. The CDR3 here is CASSELHYRVPAKNIQYF. The DNA for the CDR3 is TGTGCCAGCAGTGAACTACACTACAGGGTTCCAGCCAAAAACATTCAGTACTTC.

This chain links TRBV10-3 with TRBJ1-4, with 9 bases fitting TRBD1. CDR3 length equals 17 residues. With V trimmed by 0 bases and J by 7 bases, 9 bases remained unmatched. Looked up from germline, CDR1 is ENHRY and CDR2 is SYGVKD. The CDR3 loop reads CAISESSLGQGGEKLFF. DNA of the CDR3: TGTGCCATCAGTGAGTCCTCGTTGGGACAGGGTGGTGAAAAACTGTTTTTT.

The rearrangement uses TRBV4-1 and TRBJ2-7; D call uncertain. Germline V gene sequence: CDR1 MGHRA, CDR2 YSYEKL. The CDR3 has 15 residues. The ends were cut back, 0 bases at V and 5 bases at J, with 14 bases in the middle. The CDR3 bases are TGCGCCAGCAGCCAAGATAAGGGCCTCCCACACGAGCAGTACTTC. Translation gives CASSQDKGLPHEQYF.

Turning to this clone: Mismatch with germline at one junction end may stem from a read error. This chain links TRBV6-1 with TRBJ2-5; 8 nucleotides match TRBD2. Germline loops: CDR1 MNHNS, CDR2 SASEGT. This CDR3 region has 16 residues. DNA of the CDR3: TGTGCCATCAGTGTTGGGACTAGTCATTCCCAAGAGACCCAGTACTTC. This sequence encodes CAISVGTSHSQETQYF.

A note on this clone: A far larger clone is a single base away, which makes a read error likely. The CDR3 ends on some other residue instead of the conserved phenylalanine or tryptophan, so this is likely a read error. This chain uses TRBV7-2 with TRBJ2-7, with TRBD2 matching 7 bases. V lost 1 base to trimming and J lost 2 bases; unmatched junction nucleotides: 2. This CDR3 is 14 amino acids long. The germline gives CDR1 SGHTA, CDR2 FQGNSA. CDR3 coding DNA: TGTGCCAGCAGCTTAGGCGGGAGACCCTACGAGCAGTACTTA. This gives the protein CASSLGGRPYEQYL.

The chain couples TRBV7-9 to TRBJ1-2, with 9 positions matching TRBD1. The CDR3 consists of 15 residues. Germline V gene lookup returns CDR1 SEHNR and CDR2 FQNEAQ (reference sequence). The J segment lost 0 bases and the V segment lost 8 bases, leaving 7 bases of the junction unmatched. CDR3: CASVRQGGTNYGYTF. In nucleotides, the CDR3 is TGTGCCAGCGTCCGACAGGGGGGGACTAACTATGGCTACACCTTC.

As concerns this clone: A far larger clone is only one base removed, so a read error is likely. The rearrangement links TRBV18 to TRBJ2-3; D not certain. The germline CDR1 and CDR2 sequences are KGHSH and LQKENI. The CDR3 covers 15 residues. The CDR3 spells CAGSEQPSRTDTQYF. The CDR3 DNA sequence: TGTGCCGGCTCGGAACAACCCTCCCGCACAGATACGCAGTATTTT.

The genes are TRBV21-1 and TRBJ2-5; TRBD2, as called in the table, went unchecked against the DNA. TRBV21-1 is noted as a pseudogene. This CDR3 has 11 amino acids. CDR3 nucleotides: TGTGCCAGTGGACTCAATGAGACCCAGTACTTC. It translates to CASGLNETQYF.

The J gene is TRBJ2-3, the V gene TRBV7-2, with unresolved D. The CDR3 totals 15 residues. V lost 6 bases, J lost 1 base, and 14 bases lay in between. Germline CDR1 reads SGHTA; CDR2 reads FQGNSA. The CDR3 bases are TGTGCCAGCAGTCATGAGGTGGTTGGCACAGATACGCAGTATTTT. Residues: CASSHEVVGTDTQYF.

Notes on this clone: A read error likely explains this, since a far larger clone differs by one base. The same CDR3 arises from other DNA sequences in this sample as well. This chain joins TRBV27 and TRBJ1-1, with D unclear. The CDR3 has 14 residues. Per germline, CDR1 MNHEY and CDR2 SMNVEV (reference sequence). The CDR3 bases are TGTGCCAGCAGTAGAAGGTACGGCGACACTGAGGCTTTCTTT. Protein sequence: CASSRRYGDTEAFF.

Turning to this clone: At the DNA level, this CDR3 is encoded by other sequences in the same sample as well. The V gene is TRBV18, the J gene TRBJ1-4; 9 bases match TRBD1. The J segment lost 4 bases and the V segment lost 3 bases, leaving 0 bases of the junction unmatched. The germline gives CDR1 KGHSH, CDR2 LQKENI. This CDR3 comprises 14 residues. The DNA of the CDR3 is TGTGCCAGCTCACCGGGACAGGGTAATGAAAAACTGTTTTTT. Translated, it gives CASSPGQGNEKLFF.

The chain couples TRBV28 to TRBJ2-3; 8 bases are a match to TRBD2. V dropped 1 base and J dropped 1; count of bases not matched to a gene: 7. The CDR3 extends over 17 amino acids. Germline CDR1 is MDHEN and CDR2 is SYDVKM. The CDR3 coding sequence is TGTGCCAGCAGTTTATTCGAAGCGGGAGACGGCACAGATACGCAGTATTTT. Residues: CASSLFEAGDGTDTQYF. Based on the CDR3 plus reference TRBV28 and TRBJ2-3, the full variable domain is DVKVTQSSRYLVKRTGEKVFLECVQDMDHENMFWYRQDPGLGLRLIYFSYDVKMKEKGDIPEGYSVSREKKERFSLILESASTNQTSMYLCASSLFEAGDGTDTQYFGPGTRLTVL.

The gene calls are TRBV5-1 and TRBJ2-5, with D possibly being TRBD2 (5 bases). Germline assignment: CDR1 SGHRS and CDR2 YFSETQ. This CDR3 contains 12 residues. Trimming removed 5 bases from V and 2 bases from J, with 7 bases in between. The CDR3 DNA reads TGCGCCAGCAGTACGGGGCAAGAGACCCAGTACTTC. This encodes CASSTGQETQYF.

A note on this clone: Just one base apart from a much larger clone, this may be a read error. The chain couples TRBV6-5 to TRBJ1-1; D is undetermined. Germline V gene lookup returns CDR1 MNHEY and CDR2 SVGAGI. This CDR3 comprises 15 residues. The CDR3 here is CASGYSSEAGTEAFF. The CDR3 coding sequence is TGTGCCAGCGGTTACTCATCCGAGGCGGGCACTGAAGCTTTCTTT.

This clone has just a few counts. The gene calls are TRBV7-9 and TRBJ2-2; D is possibly TRBD1 (6 bases). The germline V gene encodes CDR1 SEHNR and CDR2 FQNEAQ (reference sequence). The V and J ends lost 4 bases and 0 bases respectively, with 12 bases between them. This CDR3 contains 16 residues. CDR3 nucleotides: TGTGCCAGCAGCTCTTACAGGGCCGCGAACACCGGGGAGCTGTTTTTT. Amino acid sequence: CASSSYRAANTGELFF.

The chain links TRBV25-1 to TRBJ1-1; D is possibly TRBD1 (6 bases). The germline V gene encodes CDR1 MGHDK and CDR2 SYGVNS. The CDR3 spans 18 residues. The V end was cut by 0 bases, the J end by 0 bases, with 17 bases between. CDR3 nucleotide sequence: TGTGCCAGCAGTGAATATCGCGGGATAGGGGACATGAACACTGAAGCTTTCTTT. Protein product: CASSEYRGIGDMNTEAFF.

The gene calls are TRBV7-2 and TRBJ1-2; D is unresolved. The V end was cut by 1 base, the J end by 4 bases, with 10 bases between. The germline V gene encodes CDR1 SGHTA and CDR2 FQGNSA. The CDR3 is made up of 14 amino acids. CDR3 DNA: TGTGCCAGCAGCTTAGAGGCATCTGGCTATGGCTACACCTTC. Translated: CASSLEASGYGYTF.

The CDR3 region is CASSFPSTDNEQFF. The CDR3 region has the DNA TGTGCCAGCAGCTTCCCGTCAACAGACAATGAGCAGTTCTTC. The J gene is TRBJ2-1, the V gene TRBV5-6, with unresolved D. V gave up 2 bases and J gave up 5 bases, with 11 bases separating them. The CDR3 extends over 14 amino acids. The germline gives CDR1 SGHDT, CDR2 YYEEEE.

The chain couples TRBV27 to TRBJ2-1; TRBD2 might be the D (5 bases). This CDR3 is 16 amino acids long. Germline V CDR1 and CDR2: MNHEY, SMNVEV (reference sequence). V gave up 3 bases and J gave up 2 bases, with 14 bases separating them. The chain's CDR3 is CASSLGQTGTYNEQFF. The CDR3 DNA sequence: TGTGCCAGCAGTTTGGGCCAGACGGGGACCTACAATGAGCAGTTCTTC.

J is TRBJ2-3 and V is TRBV19; 14 bases align to TRBD2. Germline V gene lookup returns CDR1 LNHDA and CDR2 SQIVND (reference sequence). CDR3 length: 18 residues. With 6 bases clipped from V and 5 bases from J, the junction kept 13 bases outside the gene matches. CDR3 region: CASSSLSGTSGSIDTQYF. The CDR3 bases are TGTGCCAGTAGCTCACTCTCCGGGACTAGCGGGAGTATAGATACGCAGTATTTT.